These T cell receptor beta chains were read from a single sample in a study of T cell responses to AZD1222 COVID-19 vaccine. The protocol was immunoSEQ multiplex PCR, while the TCRdb copy is restricted to in-frame clones and leaves out a portion. The profile covers about 150,000 clones, with 90% appearing a single time and about 3% taken by the ten largest. Specimen: peripheral blood, collected on day 0 of AZD1222 vaccination. These receptors were collected from an adult in good health. Each CDR3 is given with its conserved first and last residue. D genes are given only for firm matches. Only part of the rows carry a size: once, few, many, or a class if the clone is expanded.

J	D	size	V	CDR3	DNA
TRBJ2-7	TRBD1	-	TRBV7-8	CASSSAAGTGGYEQYF	TGTGCCAGCAGCTCAGCGGCGGGGACAGGGGGATACGAGCAGTACTTC
TRBJ2-7	-	-	TRBV2	CASLLRYEQYF	TGTGCCAGCCTACTGCGATACGAGCAGTACTTC
TRBJ1-3	-	-	TRBV5-1	CASRLGTGNTIYF	TGCGCCAGCAGACTTGGCACTGGAAACACCATATATTTT
TRBJ1-1	-	once	TRBV28	CASTVLGVHTEAFF	TGTGCCAGCACGGTCCTCGGAGTCCACACTGAAGCTTTCTTT
TRBJ2-7	-	-	TRBV4-3	CASSPTSSSYEQYF	TGCGCCAGCAGCCCAACCTCGTCCTCCTACGAGCAGTACTTC
TRBJ2-5	TRBD2	-	TRBV29-1	CSGVLAGGQETQYF	TGCAGCGGCGTACTAGCGGGGGGACAAGAGACCCAGTACTTC
TRBJ2-1	TRBD1	-	TRBV11-2	CASSLRDRQFF	TGTGCCAGCAGCCTAAGGGACAGGCAGTTCTTC
TRBJ1-6	TRBD1	-	TRBV6-1	CASSEDRESSPLHF	TGTGCCAGCAGTGAGGACAGGGAGAGTTCACCCCTCCACTTT
TRBJ1-3	-	-	TRBV16	CASSRSQGNSGNTIYF	TGTGCCAGCAGCCGCTCCCAGGGGAATTCTGGAAACACCATATATTTT
TRBJ2-1	TRBD1	-	TRBV5-1	CASSLAPVGQGLGEQFF	TGCGCCAGCAGCTTGGCGCCGGTTGGACAGGGGTTAGGTGAGCAGTTCTTC
TRBJ2-7	-	-	TRBV11-2	CASSLVSRVGNYEQYF	TGTGCCAGCAGCCTAGTTTCTCGGGTTGGCAACTACGAGCAGTACTTC
TRBJ2-3	-	-	TRBV6-5	CASSTGDHTDTQYF	TGTGCCAGCAGTACGGGGGACCACACAGATACGCAGTATTTT
TRBJ2-7	-	-	TRBV29-1	CSGGADWDEQYF	TGCAGCGGGGGGGCAGACTGGGACGAGCAGTACTTC
TRBJ2-7	-	once	TRBV11-2	CASSLGDGEQYF	TGTGCCAGCAGCTTAGGGGACGGCGAGCAGTACTTC
TRBJ2-2	-	-	TRBV2	CASSEGGELFF	TGTGCCAGCAGTGAGGGCGGGGAGCTGTTTTTT
TRBJ1-2	TRBD1	-	TRBV6-2/TRBV6-3	CASSYRGTGNYGYTF	TGTGCCAGCAGTTATAGAGGGACAGGGAATTATGGCTACACCTTC
TRBJ1-6	TRBD1	-	TRBV27	CASSRGTGNSPLHF	TGTGCCAGCAGTCGGGGGACAGGGAACTCACCCCTCCACTTT
TRBJ2-1	-	-	TRBV15	CATSSRSGSYNEQFF	TGTGCCACCAGCAGTCGGTCGGGCTCCTACAATGAGCAGTTCTTC
TRBJ2-3	-	-	TRBV5-1	CASSGVVGVSTDTQYF	TGCGCCAGCAGCGGGGTTGTCGGGGTTAGCACAGATACGCAGTATTTT
TRBJ1-1	TRBD1	-	TRBV10-3	CAISEWSNRGPSGTEAFF	TGTGCCATCAGTGAGTGGTCTAACAGGGGGCCATCGGGCACTGAAGCTTTCTTT
TRBJ2-5	TRBD1	-	TRBV4-3	CASSQGTGGAETQYF	TGCGCCAGCAGCCAAGGAACAGGGGGCGCAGAGACCCAGTACTTC
TRBJ1-1	-	-	TRBV6-2/TRBV6-3	CASSYAIWGSEAFF	TGTGCCAGCAGTTACGCTATCTGGGGTTCTGAAGCTTTCTTT
TRBJ2-7	-	-	TRBV7-9	CASTPGSYEQYF	TGTGCCAGCACCCCGGGTTCCTACGAGCAGTACTTC
TRBJ2-5	-	once	TRBV4-3	CASSQTGETQYF	TGCGCCAGCAGCCAAACCGGGGAGACCCAGTACTTC
TRBJ2-3	-	-	TRBV7-2	CASSLDPGWADTQYF	TGTGCCAGCAGCTTAGATCCGGGTTGGGCAGATACGCAGTATTTT
TRBJ2-1	TRBD2	-	TRBV7-3	CASSFGASGDNEQFF	TGTGCCAGCAGCTTTGGGGCTAGCGGGGATAATGAGCAGTTCTTC
TRBJ2-7	-	-	TRBV19	CASSQPGRVAYEQYF	TGTGCCAGTAGTCAGCCTGGACGGGTAGCCTACGAGCAGTACTTC
TRBJ2-5	TRBD2	-	TRBV7-2	CASSPTSGVNQETQYF	TGTGCCAGCAGCCCAACTAGCGGGGTAAACCAAGAGACCCAGTACTTC
TRBJ1-5	-	-	TRBV6-4	CASSKRTPGNQPQHF	TGTGCCAGCAGTAAACGAACCCCTGGCAATCAGCCCCAGCATTTT
TRBJ1-1	-	-	TRBV6-5	CASSMDGQNTEAFF	TGTGCCAGCAGCATGGACGGTCAGAACACTGAAGCTTTCTTT
TRBJ2-3	TRBD2	-	TRBV19	CASSPGTSVDTQYF	TGTGCCAGTAGTCCCGGGACTAGCGTAGATACGCAGTATTTT
TRBJ2-5	TRBD1	-	TRBV27	CASSPGTDNQETQYF	TGTGCCAGCAGTCCAGGGACAGACAACCAAGAGACCCAGTACTTC